A selection of T cell receptor beta chains follows, all from one sample in a study of OX40 agonist ivuxolimab in advanced cancers. Method: immunoSEQ multiplex PCR; TCRdb's copy keeps in-frame clones and lacks some. Of fewer than 85,000 clones in the sample, roughly 91% are singletons; the top ten hold around 2.6%. This specimen consisted of CD4+ or CD8+ T cells sorted from blood, obtained in a trial of the OX40 agonist ivuxolimab. These receptor sequences come from an adult with an advanced solid tumor such as melanoma, head and neck, liver or kidney cancer. Each CDR3 is given with its conserved first and last residue. A D gene is named only where the DNA matches it firmly. Rows may omit the clone size; those that give it use once, few, many or a size class.

j_call: TRBJ1-5
v_call: TRBV2
clone_size: NA
d_call: TRBD1
cdr3_aa: CASSTGKGNQPQHF
cdr3_nt: TGTGCCAGTTCGACAGGGAAGGGCAATCAGCCCCAGCATTTT

j_call: TRBJ1-1
v_call: TRBV10-1
clone_size: NA
d_call: NA
cdr3_aa: CASSESGRLGYTEAFF
cdr3_nt: TGCGCCAGCAGTGAGTCGGGCAGGCTGGGGTACACTGAAGCTTTCTTT

j_call: TRBJ1-2
v_call: TRBV15
clone_size: NA
d_call: TRBD1
cdr3_aa: CATSRRTGGYGYTF
cdr3_nt: TGTGCCACCAGCAGGAGGACAGGGGGTTATGGCTACACCTTC

j_call: TRBJ2-7
v_call: TRBV19
clone_size: NA
d_call: TRBD2
cdr3_aa: CASSIKALAGGPGYEQYF
cdr3_nt: TGTGCCAGTAGTATCAAGGCACTAGCGGGAGGGCCTGGCTACGAGCAGTACTTC

j_call: TRBJ2-1
v_call: TRBV15
clone_size: NA
d_call: NA
cdr3_aa: CATSRVRVGEQFF
cdr3_nt: TGTGCCACCAGCAGAGTAAGAGTTGGTGAGCAGTTCTTC

j_call: TRBJ1-2
v_call: TRBV5-1
clone_size: NA
d_call: NA
cdr3_aa: CASSTTANYGYTF
cdr3_nt: TGCGCCAGCAGCACGACGGCTAACTATGGCTACACCTTC

j_call: TRBJ2-2
v_call: TRBV10-2
clone_size: NA
d_call: NA
cdr3_aa: CASRNRVNTGELFF
cdr3_nt: TGCGCCAGCAGAAACAGGGTTAACACCGGGGAGCTGTTTTTT

j_call: TRBJ1-5
v_call: TRBV19
clone_size: NA
d_call: NA
cdr3_aa: CASAQTMIGNQPQHF
cdr3_nt: TGTGCCTCCGCACAGACGATGATAGGCAATCAGCCCCAGCATTTT

j_call: TRBJ1-2
v_call: TRBV5-6
clone_size: once
d_call: NA
cdr3_aa: CASSQRQDYGYTF
cdr3_nt: TGTGCCAGCAGCCAGAGGCAGGACTATGGCTACACCTTC

j_call: TRBJ1-5
v_call: TRBV19
clone_size: NA
d_call: NA
cdr3_aa: CASSPVIGLNQPQHF
cdr3_nt: TGTGCCAGTAGTCCGGTTATAGGCCTAAATCAGCCCCAGCATTTT

j_call: TRBJ1-4
v_call: TRBV2
clone_size: NA
d_call: NA
cdr3_aa: CASSEIDLSNEKLFF
cdr3_nt: TGTGCCAGCAGTGAGATAGACCTGAGTAATGAAAAACTGTTTTTT

j_call: TRBJ1-3
v_call: TRBV20-1
clone_size: NA
d_call: NA
cdr3_aa: CSASQGDTIYF
cdr3_nt: TGCAGTGCTAGCCAGGGAGACACCATATATTTT

j_call: TRBJ1-2
v_call: TRBV28
clone_size: NA
d_call: NA
cdr3_aa: CASSRQDYGYTF
cdr3_nt: TGTGCCAGCAGCCGACAGGATTATGGCTACACCTTC

j_call: TRBJ2-1
v_call: TRBV18
clone_size: NA
d_call: TRBD2
cdr3_aa: CASSPPSGRANEQFF
cdr3_nt: TGTGCCAGCTCACCACCGTCCGGGAGGGCCAATGAGCAGTTCTTC

j_call: TRBJ2-7
v_call: TRBV19
clone_size: NA
d_call: NA
cdr3_aa: CASTPRQGHEQYF
cdr3_nt: TGTGCCAGTACCCCCCGGCAGGGCCACGAGCAGTACTTC

j_call: TRBJ1-2
v_call: TRBV19
clone_size: NA
d_call: TRBD1
cdr3_aa: CASSIGPQGHYGYTF
cdr3_nt: TGTGCCAGTAGTATCGGACCACAGGGGCACTATGGCTACACCTTC

j_call: TRBJ2-3
v_call: TRBV29-1
clone_size: NA
d_call: NA
cdr3_aa: CSVVGTSTDTQYF
cdr3_nt: TGCAGCGTTGTGGGCACCAGCACAGATACGCAGTATTTT

j_call: TRBJ1-5
v_call: TRBV6-5
clone_size: few
d_call: TRBD1
cdr3_aa: CASSGQAYQPQHF
cdr3_nt: TGTGCCAGCAGTGGACAGGCTTATCAGCCCCAGCATTTT

j_call: TRBJ2-1
v_call: TRBV28
clone_size: NA
d_call: NA
cdr3_aa: CASSFRQFYNEQFF
cdr3_nt: TGTGCCAGCAGTTTTAGGCAGTTCTACAATGAGCAGTTCTTC

j_call: TRBJ2-1
v_call: TRBV28
clone_size: once
d_call: NA
cdr3_aa: CASHPGTLSYNEQFF
cdr3_nt: TGTGCCAGCCACCCCGGGACATTGTCCTACAATGAGCAGTTCTTC

j_call: TRBJ1-1
v_call: TRBV5-1
clone_size: NA
d_call: NA
cdr3_aa: CASREPNTEAFF
cdr3_nt: TGCGCCAGCAGGGAACCGAACACTGAAGCTTTCTTT

j_call: TRBJ1-2
v_call: TRBV5-1
clone_size: NA
d_call: TRBD1
cdr3_aa: CASSRDLDRGGHGYTF
cdr3_nt: TGCGCCAGCAGTAGAGACTTAGACAGGGGTGGGCATGGCTACACCTTC

j_call: TRBJ2-2
v_call: TRBV11-2
clone_size: NA
d_call: NA
cdr3_aa: CASSSGGKTGELFF
cdr3_nt: TGTGCCAGCAGCTCGGGGGGCAAAACCGGGGAGCTGTTTTTT

j_call: TRBJ1-1
v_call: TRBV19
clone_size: NA
d_call: TRBD1
cdr3_aa: CASRPGTGGRRNTEAFF
cdr3_nt: TGTGCCAGTAGACCCGGGACAGGGGGCAGGAGGAACACTGAAGCTTTCTTT

j_call: TRBJ2-5
v_call: TRBV20-1
clone_size: NA
d_call: NA
cdr3_aa: CSAPNGETQYF
cdr3_nt: TGCAGTGCCCCGAACGGGGAGACCCAGTACTTC

j_call: TRBJ2-7
v_call: TRBV11-1
clone_size: NA
d_call: TRBD2
cdr3_aa: CASSRTGLAAYEQYF
cdr3_nt: TGTGCCAGCAGCCGGACCGGACTAGCGGCCTACGAGCAGTACTTC

j_call: TRBJ2-3
v_call: TRBV7-6
clone_size: once
d_call: TRBD1
cdr3_aa: CASSFATGGDYTDTQYF
cdr3_nt: TGTGCCAGCAGCTTTGCGACAGGGGGAGATTACACAGATACGCAGTATTTT

j_call: TRBJ1-2
v_call: TRBV2
clone_size: once
d_call: TRBD1
cdr3_aa: CASSRQGGIYGYTF
cdr3_nt: TGTGCCAGCTCCCGACAGGGGGGAATCTATGGCTACACCTTC

j_call: TRBJ1-6
v_call: TRBV5-1
clone_size: NA
d_call: TRBD1
cdr3_aa: CASSRIGTGDEGHYNSPLHF
cdr3_nt: TGCGCCAGCAGCAGGATCGGGACAGGGGACGAGGGCCACTATAATTCACCCCTCCACTTT

j_call: TRBJ1-1
v_call: TRBV5-1
clone_size: NA
d_call: NA
cdr3_aa: CASSSGQPNTEAFF
cdr3_nt: TGCGCCAGCAGCTCCGGACAGCCGAACACTGAAGCTTTCTTT

j_call: TRBJ1-1
v_call: TRBV7-2
clone_size: NA
d_call: NA
cdr3_aa: CASSSNMNTEAFF
cdr3_nt: TGTGCCAGCAGCTCCAACATGAACACTGAAGCTTTCTTT

j_call: TRBJ2-1
v_call: TRBV11-2
clone_size: NA
d_call: NA
cdr3_aa: CASSSQQGLEQFF
cdr3_nt: TGTGCCAGCAGCTCCCAACAGGGACTAGAGCAGTTCTTC

j_call: TRBJ2-1
v_call: TRBV7-7
clone_size: NA
d_call: TRBD2
cdr3_aa: CASSITSGSSSEQFF
cdr3_nt: TGTGCTAGCAGCATCACTAGCGGGAGTTCCAGTGAGCAGTTCTTC

j_call: TRBJ2-5
v_call: TRBV2
clone_size: NA
d_call: NA
cdr3_aa: CASSLWWTQYF
cdr3_nt: TGTGCCAGCTCCCTATGGTGGACCCAGTACTTC

j_call: TRBJ2-1
v_call: TRBV10-3
clone_size: NA
d_call: TRBD1
cdr3_aa: CAISDSRTGSDNEQFF
cdr3_nt: TGTGCCATCAGTGATTCTAGGACAGGGTCGGACAATGAGCAGTTCTTC

j_call: TRBJ2-4
v_call: TRBV2
clone_size: NA
d_call: NA
cdr3_aa: CASKAGEYIQYF
cdr3_nt: TGTGCCAGCAAGGCAGGGGAGTACATTCAGTACTTC

j_call: TRBJ2-5
v_call: TRBV28
clone_size: NA
d_call: TRBD2
cdr3_aa: CASSPTAGTSGRFQETQYF
cdr3_nt: TGTGCCAGCAGTCCCACTGCCGGGACTAGCGGGAGGTTCCAAGAGACCCAGTACTTC

j_call: TRBJ1-1
v_call: TRBV5-1
clone_size: NA
d_call: TRBD1
cdr3_aa: CASDRGSGNTEAFF
cdr3_nt: TGCGCCAGCGACAGGGGGTCGGGGAACACTGAAGCTTTCTTT

j_call: TRBJ1-5
v_call: TRBV7-2
clone_size: NA
d_call: NA
cdr3_aa: CASSQEGNQPQHF
cdr3_nt: TGTGCCAGCAGCCAAGAGGGCAATCAGCCCCAGCATTTT

j_call: TRBJ1-2
v_call: TRBV4-1
clone_size: NA
d_call: NA
cdr3_aa: CASSQDGGPNGYTF
cdr3_nt: TGCGCCAGCAGCCAAGATGGAGGACCGAATGGCTACACCTTC

j_call: TRBJ2-7
v_call: TRBV6-1
clone_size: NA
d_call: TRBD2
cdr3_aa: CASPIGEGLLYEQYF
cdr3_nt: TGTGCCAGCCCCATCGGGGAGGGTTTACTGTACGAGCAGTACTTC